Each of the 17 T cell receptor beta chains below was sequenced from the same sample in a study of beta chain features in type 1 diabetes. The authors reverse transcribed all of the isolated RNA, so sequencing captured expressed TCRB transcripts. Data came from immunoSEQ multiplex PCR; TCRdb stores just in-frame clones and leaves some out. The top ten clones hold about 0.015% of a sample with around 300,000 clones, approximately 11% of them seen once. Sequenced: naive CD4+ T cells from blood. The receptors derive from a woman in her twenties or thirties in good health.

This chain joins TRBV19 and TRBJ2-1, with 7 bases identical to TRBD2. V shed 3 bases, J shed 14 bases, and the junction held 16 bases outside the gene matches. The CDR3 loop spans 15 amino acids. CDR1 is LNHDA and CDR2 is SQIVND in the germline V gene (reference sequence). CDR3: CASSMLGLAEPRKFF. CDR3 coding DNA: TGTGCCAGTAGTATGTTAGGCCTAGCGGAACCCAGAAAGTTCTTC.

V gene TRBV9 combines with J gene TRBJ2-3; D is unresolved. The CDR3 runs 13 residues. CDR1 is SGDLS, CDR2 YYNGEE, per germline. Trimming took 0 bases from V and 6 from J, leaving 8 bases between them. For the CDR3, the DNA is TGTGCCAGCAGCGTAGGAGGTTTGGATACGCAGTATTTT. It yields the protein CASSVGGLDTQYF.

This clone was seen a handful of times. This chain connects TRBV14 to TRBJ2-6; D not resolved. The CDR3 length is 16 residues. Germline values: CDR1 SGHDN, CDR2 FVKESK. V was trimmed by 4 bases and J by 3 bases, leaving 13 bases between them. The CDR3 sequence is CASSPLSSGGANVLTF. CDR3 nucleotide sequence: TGTGCCAGCAGCCCCCTGAGCTCAGGTGGGGCCAACGTCCTGACTTTC.

The sample holds a few counts of this clone. The chain uses TRBV6-5 and TRBJ1-1; D is unresolved. This CDR3 contains 14 residues. CDR1 is MNHEY and CDR2 is SVGAGI in the germline V gene. Trimming left V 3 bases short and J 0 bases short, with 8 bases between. The CDR3: CASSYLALNTEAFF. For the CDR3, the DNA is TGTGCCAGCAGTTATTTGGCCCTGAACACTGAAGCTTTCTTT.

This clone came up a few times. The chain employs TRBV5-4 and TRBJ2-3, with 10 bases matching TRBD2. This CDR3 is built from 17 residues. From germline, CDR1 is SGHNT and CDR2 YYREEE (reference sequence). Germline trimming cut 6 bases from V and 1 base from J; bases unmatched to any gene: 11. The CDR3 here is CASKREGLVPGTDTQYF. CDR3 DNA: TGTGCCAGCAAGCGGGAGGGCCTGGTCCCTGGCACAGATACGCAGTATTTT.

This clone occurred a few times. This rearrangement joins TRBV25-1 to TRBJ2-5; D call uncertain. CDR1 and CDR2 (germline): MGHDK, SYGVNS. The CDR3 is 11 amino acids. Deletions cut 7 bases from V and 3 bases from J, with 6 bases between. The CDR3 reads CASTLEETQYF. Written as DNA, the CDR3 is TGTGCCAGCACCCTCGAAGAGACCCAGTACTTC.

On this clone: An end of the junction does not agree with germline; a read error may underlie this. The genes are TRBV20-1 and TRBJ1-2; D is perhaps TRBD1 (6 bases). This CDR3 is built from 11 residues. CDR1 and CDR2 (germline): DFQATT, SNEGSKA (reference sequence). CDR3 amino acids: CSAGGGGEGGF. The CDR3, as DNA: TGCAGTGCTGGGGGGGGCGGAGAGGGCGGCTTC.

This chain links TRBV7-3 with TRBJ2-2; 14 bases align to TRBD2. J was trimmed by 1 base and V by 5 bases; bases with no gene match: 3. Germline loops: CDR1 SGHTA, CDR2 FQGTGA. This CDR3 comprises 17 residues. CDR3 coding DNA: TGTGCCAGCAGCGAGACTAGCGGGAGGGGGAACACCGGGGAGCTGTTTTTT. This sequence encodes CASSETSGRGNTGELFF. Full variable domain (outside the CDR3, taken from reference TRBV7-3 and TRBJ2-2): GAGVSQTPSNKVTEKGKYVELRCDPISGHTALYWYRQSLGQGPEFLIYFQGTGAADDSGLPNDRFFAVRPEGSVSTLKIQRTERGDSAVYLCASSETSGRGNTGELFFGEGSRLTVL.

This clone showed up just a few times. This sequence joins TRBV7-9 and TRBJ2-7; D unclear. V was clipped by 2 bases and J by 3 bases, with 5 bases between them. The CDR3 spans 12 residues. Germline V gene sequence: CDR1 SEHNR, CDR2 FQNEAQ (reference sequence). In nucleotides, the CDR3 is TGTGCCAGCAGCTTATCGGGCTACGAGCAGTACTTC. It encodes CASSLSGYEQYF.

The chain employs TRBV7-2 and TRBJ2-5; D is possibly TRBD2 (5 bases). Trimming removed 0 bases at V and 2 bases at J, with 10 bases between. This CDR3 spans 15 amino acids. CDR1 and CDR2 from the germline V gene are SGHTA and FQGNSA. CDR3 sequence: CASSLAGVIQETQYF. The CDR3 DNA follows: TGTGCCAGCAGCTTAGCGGGAGTCATACAAGAGACCCAGTACTTC.

The table lists this clone with a few counts. The CDR3 DNA sequence: TGCGCCAGCAGGCTACTAGCGGGAGGAGGAAATGAGCAGTTCTTC. Translating gives CASRLLAGGGNEQFF. The chain couples TRBV5-1 to TRBJ2-1; 12 bases align to TRBD2. The junction had 7 bases not matched to a gene; V was cut back by 5 bases and J by 7 bases. The CDR3 runs to 15 residues. Looked up from germline, CDR1 is SGHRS and CDR2 is YFSETQ.

This clone was recorded a few times. The CDR3 DNA sequence: TGTGCCAGCCCGGGTGGAAGCAATCAGCCCCAGCATTTT. Translated: CASPGGSNQPQHF. J is TRBJ1-5 and V is TRBV7-9, with D unresolved. CDR1 SEHNR and CDR2 FQNEAQ come from the germline V gene (reference sequence). This CDR3 has 13 residues. With 8 bases removed from V and 1 base from J, the gap between germline ends came to 9 bases.

The gene calls are TRBV15 and TRBJ1-2, with 10 bases aligning to TRBD1. The trim removed 4 bases at V and 7 bases at J, leaving 6 bases unmatched. Germline CDR1 LNHNV, CDR2 YYDKDF (reference sequence). The CDR3 is made up of 14 amino acids. The CDR3 DNA reads as TGTGCCACCAGCACCGTCCGGACAGGGGGTGGCTACACCTTC. Its translation is CATSTVRTGGGYTF.

There are a few counts of this clone. Compared with germline, one end of the junction differs, possibly owing to a read error. The CDR3 sequence: CGASGIHNEQFF. The CDR3, as DNA: TGCGGGGCTAGCGGGATACACAATGAGCAGTTCTTC. V usage is TRBV28 and J usage is TRBJ2-1; 9 bases are a match to TRBD2. CDR3 length: 12 amino acids. Germline V gives CDR1 MDHEN, CDR2 SYDVKM.

This sequence joins TRBV30 and TRBJ2-7; TRBD1 might be the D (6 bases). The CDR3 extends over 14 amino acids. V lost 2 bases, J lost 0 bases, and 11 bases lay in between. Germline V gene sequence: CDR1 GTSNPN, CDR2 SVGIG (reference sequence). CDR3 in DNA: TGTGCCTGGAGTACGAGGGGGAGCTCCTACGAGCAGTACTTC. Its protein product is CAWSTRGSSYEQYF.

This clone was seen a handful of times. The V call is TRBV7-2, the J call TRBJ2-5; the D gene is possibly TRBD1 (5 bases). The CDR3 totals 14 residues. Germline values: CDR1 SGHTA, CDR2 FQGNSA. V was pared by 6 bases and J by 5 bases, with 16 bases between. The CDR3 sequence is CASSFSGAGETQYF. CDR3 coding DNA: TGTGCCAGCAGTTTTAGTGGGGCCGGGGAGACCCAGTACTTC. The full variable domain, with the rest looked up from reference TRBV7-2 and TRBJ2-5, is GAGVSQSPSNKVTEKGKDVELRCDPISGHTALYWYRQSLGQGLEFLIYFQGNSAPDKSGLPSDRFSAERTGGSVSTLTIQRTQQEDSAVYLCASSFSGAGETQYFGPGTRLLVL.

The rearrangement links TRBV6-5 to TRBJ2-1; perhaps TRBD2 as D (6 bases). The CDR3 is made up of 15 amino acids. Trimming removed 8 bases from V and 3 bases from J, with 17 bases in between. The germline V gene encodes CDR1 MNHEY and CDR2 SVGAGI. CDR3 loop: CASRGLRGLYNEQFF. CDR3 DNA sequence: TGTGCCAGCCGGGGACTGCGCGGACTCTACAATGAGCAGTTCTTC.